This TCR beta chain was identified in a study of blood T cell repertoires in COVID-19. Across the whole study: PBMCs, B-cell-depleted T cells, or T cells provided the cDNA or gDNA that made up the material.

Sequencing was performed with immunoSEQ multiplex PCR; in TCRdb, only in-frame clones are kept and a portion is missing. The sample lists 200,000 to 250,000 clones, over 80% seen once, with approximately 2.5% in the top ten. V was trimmed by 4 bases and J by 6 bases, leaving 18 bases between them. Germline V gene sequence: CDR1 MNHEY, CDR2 SMNVEV (reference sequence). This CDR3 comprises 15 residues. During active infection, Seattle patients enrolled and were then monitored through disease. This TCR was sampled from a man younger than 40 with COVID-19, enrolled during active disease. Source material: peripheral blood. The J gene is TRBJ1-2, the V gene TRBV27; a possible D gene is TRBD1 (6 bases). This CDR3 reads CASSSPDRTRNGYTF. The CDR3 DNA sequence: TGTGCCAGCAGTTCCCCGGACAGAACCCGGAATGGCTACACCTTC.